Following are 8 T cell receptor beta chains from one sample sequenced in a study of early stage breast cancer tumors. The table came from immunoSEQ multiplex PCR; TCRdb's copy has only in-frame clones and leaves some out. The repertoire holds around 28,000 clones, approximately 76% seen once, with roughly a third in the top ten. The sample comprised blood. The receptors derive from a person aged 45 to 60 with breast cancer.

This clone is labeled as medium-sized. The V gene is TRBV19, the J gene TRBJ2-1; TRBD2 might be the D (7 bases). This CDR3 has 16 residues. The ends were cut back, 5 bases at V and 2 bases at J, with 16 bases in the middle. Germline V lookup: CDR1 LNHDA, CDR2 SQIVND (reference sequence). The CDR3 bases are TGTGCCAGTAGTCCCAAAGGGGGGGAGGCCTACAATGAGCAGTTCTTC. Translating gives CASSPKGGEAYNEQFF.

The chain has TRBV5-5 and TRBJ2-1; D call uncertain. The CDR3 runs to 17 residues. Trimming cost V 4 bases and J 0 bases, with 17 bases left between them. The germline V gene has CDR1 SGHKS and CDR2 YYEKEE (reference sequence). For the CDR3, the DNA is TGTGCCAGCAGCAGCCCCCAGCTGATGAGCTCCTACAATGAGCAGTTCTTC. It codes for CASSSPQLMSSYNEQFF.

The rearrangement joins TRBV7-2 to TRBJ2-1; D perhaps matches TRBD2 (6 bases). Between the trimmed V and J ends, which lost 1 base and 9 bases, there was a span of 13 bases. Germline V gene lookup returns CDR1 SGHTA and CDR2 FQGNSA. This CDR3 has 14 amino acids. The CDR3 region is CASSLEGWGGEQFF. The CDR3 nucleotides read TGTGCCAGCAGCTTAGAAGGTTGGGGAGGTGAGCAGTTCTTC.

This clone has only a few counts. V gene TRBV4-1 combines with J gene TRBJ2-7; no firm D call. The CDR3 length is 14 residues. Germline V gene lookup returns CDR1 MGHRA and CDR2 YSYEKL. With 0 bases removed from V and 4 bases from J, the gap between germline ends came to 10 bases. The CDR3 bases are TGCGCCAGCAGCCAAGAGCACACGTATTACGAGCAGTACTTC. This sequence encodes CASSQEHTYYEQYF.

The chain carries TRBV6-6 and TRBJ1-1; no definite D call. This CDR3 comprises 15 residues. V was pared by 0 bases and J by 4 bases, with 12 bases between. Per germline, CDR1 MNHNY and CDR2 SVGAGI (reference sequence). DNA of the CDR3: TGTGCCAGCAGTTACTCGACCGCTCGGGGCACTGAAGCTTTCTTT. Residues: CASSYSTARGTEAFF.

The rearrangement uses TRBV7-2 and TRBJ2-5; 10 bases align to TRBD2. The length of the CDR3 is 18 residues. The V gene end was trimmed by 5 bases and the J gene end by 5 bases; junction bases not matched to a gene: 17. Germline lookup yields CDR1 SGHTA and CDR2 FQGNSA. In nucleotides, the CDR3 is TGTGCCAGCAGCCCAACCAAGCGGGAGGGCCGTTGGTTGGAGACCCAGTACTTC. It codes for CASSPTKREGRWLETQYF.

The chain uses TRBV20-1 and TRBJ2-7, with a weak D call TRBD1 (5 bases). V was trimmed by 5 bases and J by 1 base, leaving 6 bases between them. CDR1 and CDR2 (germline): DFQATT, SNEGSKA (reference sequence). The CDR3 has 11 residues. The CDR3 loop is CSARQSYEQYF. The DNA of the CDR3 is TGCAGTGCTCGACAGTCCTACGAGCAGTACTTC.

In its sample, this clone was seen once. The chain links TRBV30 to TRBJ2-1; D gene uncertain. V dropped 3 bases and J dropped 5 bases, with 11 bases sitting between them. Germline-derived CDR1 and CDR2 are GTSNPN and SVGIG (reference sequence). The CDR3 consists of 13 residues. In DNA, the CDR3 is TGTGCCTGGAGCACCAGCCAGAACAATGAGCAGTTCTTC. Protein: CAWSTSQNNEQFF.